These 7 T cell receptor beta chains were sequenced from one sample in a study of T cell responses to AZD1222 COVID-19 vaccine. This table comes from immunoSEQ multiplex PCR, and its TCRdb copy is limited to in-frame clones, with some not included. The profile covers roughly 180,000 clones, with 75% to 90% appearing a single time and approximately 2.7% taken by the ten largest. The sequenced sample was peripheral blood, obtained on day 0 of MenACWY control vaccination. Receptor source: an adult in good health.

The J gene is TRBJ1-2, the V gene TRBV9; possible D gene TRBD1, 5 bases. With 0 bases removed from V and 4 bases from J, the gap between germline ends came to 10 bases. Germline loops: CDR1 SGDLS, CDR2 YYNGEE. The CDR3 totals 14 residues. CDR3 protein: CASSVAQGGYGYTF. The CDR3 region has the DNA TGTGCCAGCAGCGTAGCGCAGGGAGGCTATGGCTACACCTTC.

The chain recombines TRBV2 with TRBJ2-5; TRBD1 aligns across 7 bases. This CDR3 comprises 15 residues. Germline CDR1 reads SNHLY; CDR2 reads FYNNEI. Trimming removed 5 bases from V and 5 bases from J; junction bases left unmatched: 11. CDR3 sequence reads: CASSLLSGGVETQYF. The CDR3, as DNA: TGTGCCAGCAGTCTATTGTCAGGGGGTGTGGAGACCCAGTACTTC.

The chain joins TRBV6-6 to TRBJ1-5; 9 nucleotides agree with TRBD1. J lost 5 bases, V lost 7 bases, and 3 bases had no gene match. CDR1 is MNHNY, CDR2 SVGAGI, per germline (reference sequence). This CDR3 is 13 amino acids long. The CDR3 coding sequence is TGTGCCAGCACGGGACAGGGCCATCAGCCCCAGCATTTT. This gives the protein CASTGQGHQPQHF.

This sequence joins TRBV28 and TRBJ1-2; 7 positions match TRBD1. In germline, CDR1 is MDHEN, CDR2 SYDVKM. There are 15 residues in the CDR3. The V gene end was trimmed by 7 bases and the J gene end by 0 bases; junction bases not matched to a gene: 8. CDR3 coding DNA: TGTGCCAGCAACACCGGGACAGCCTCTAACTATGGCTACACCTTC. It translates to CASNTGTASNYGYTF.

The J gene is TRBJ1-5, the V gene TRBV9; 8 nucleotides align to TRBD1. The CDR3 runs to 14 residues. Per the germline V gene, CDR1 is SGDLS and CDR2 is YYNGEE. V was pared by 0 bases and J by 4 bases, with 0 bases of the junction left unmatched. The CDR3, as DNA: TGTGCCAGCAGCGTAGGACAGGGGAATCAGCCCCAGCATTTT. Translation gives CASSVGQGNQPQHF. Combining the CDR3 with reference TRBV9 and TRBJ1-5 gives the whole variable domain DSGVTQTPKHLITATGQRVTLRCSPRSGDLSVYWYQQSLDQGLQFLIQYYNGEERAKGNILERFSAQQFPDLHSELNLSSLELGDSALYFCASSVGQGNQPQHFGDGTRLSIL.

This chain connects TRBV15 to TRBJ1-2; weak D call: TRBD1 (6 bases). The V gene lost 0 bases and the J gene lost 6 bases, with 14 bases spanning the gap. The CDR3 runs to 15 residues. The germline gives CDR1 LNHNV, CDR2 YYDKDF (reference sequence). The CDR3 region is CATSRDQVRGNGYTF. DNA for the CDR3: TGTGCCACCAGCAGAGATCAGGTCAGGGGTAATGGCTACACCTTC.

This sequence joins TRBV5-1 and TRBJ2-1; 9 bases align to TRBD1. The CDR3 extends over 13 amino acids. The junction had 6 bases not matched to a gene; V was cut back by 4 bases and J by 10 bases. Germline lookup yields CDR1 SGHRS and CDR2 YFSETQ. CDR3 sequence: CASSVGQGLEQFF. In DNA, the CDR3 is TGCGCCAGCAGCGTGGGACAGGGCCTCGAGCAGTTCTTC.